A single sample is the source of the 26 T cell receptor beta chains below, sequenced in a study of response to subunit inactivated influenza vaccine. TCRdb itself ran the RT-PCR reads through MiXCR, one entry per CDR3 protein. The sample comprises just over 300,000 distinct CDR3 sequences, 20% to 25% of which are singletons, and 10% rests with the top ten. Source: PBMCs from blood, taken approximately 22 months after vaccination. The origin of the receptors is a man aged 50-75 years who received an inactivated influenza vaccine.

This clonotype came up a few times. This CDR3 is missing its conserved last phenylalanine or tryptophan, likely due to a read error. It is unclear where the CDR3 begins or ends on the DNA, so no DNA is shown, and the CDR3 is as TCRdb lists it. The chain joins TRBV23-1 to TRBJ1-2; TRBD1 reflects the table's D call only, with no check against the DNA. TRBV23-1 is placed among ORFs of uncertain function. The CDR3 spans 9 residues, counting both ends. The CDR3 sequence: CASSQSGAC.

This clonotype was found once. The chain couples TRBV28 to TRBJ2-5, with TRBD1 identical over 8 bases. V was clipped by 5 bases and J by 5 bases; unmatched bases: 10. The CDR3 covers 15 residues. Per germline, CDR1 MDHEN and CDR2 SYDVKM. CDR3 amino acids: CASSLGTGVMETQYF. CDR3 coding DNA: TGTGCCAGCAGTCTCGGGACAGGTGTCATGGAGACCCAGTACTTC.

This clonotype was observed once. The V call is TRBV5-1, the J call TRBJ2-7; TRBD1 matches 9 bases. Germline values: CDR1 SGHRS, CDR2 YFSETQ. Trimming cost V 7 bases and J 4 bases; bases outside gene matches: 9. This CDR3 has 14 residues. This chain's CDR3 is CASGRGGQGYEQYF. In DNA, the CDR3 is TGCGCCAGCGGAAGGGGGGGACAGGGATACGAGCAGTACTTC. The complete variable domain, with remaining parts taken from reference TRBV5-1 and TRBJ2-7, reads KAGVTQTPRYLIKTRGQQVTLSCSPISGHRSVSWYQQTPGQGLQFLFEYFSETQRNKGNFPGRFSGRQFSNSRSEMNVSTLELGDSALYLCASGRGGQGYEQYFGPGTRLTVT.

This clonotype was observed at least ten times. J is TRBJ1-1 and V is TRBV6-1, with a possible D match to TRBD1 (6 bases). V was shortened by 6 bases and J by 5 bases, with 13 bases between the two germline ends. CDR3 length: 13 residues. Germline V CDR1 and CDR2: MNHNS, SASEGT. CDR3 bases: TGTGCCAGCAGCGAGACAAGGGGGACTGAAGCTTTCTTT. Protein sequence: CASSETRGTEAFF.

V usage is TRBV11-2 and J usage is TRBJ1-1; D is unresolved. This CDR3 region has 11 residues. Trimming cost V 1 base and J 8 bases, with 5 bases left between them. CDR1 SGHAT and CDR2 FQNNGV come from the germline V gene. CDR3 nucleotide sequence: TGTGCCAGCAGCTTAGGCCTAGAAGCTTTCTTT. This gives the protein CASSLGLEAFF.

The sample holds many counts of this clonotype. CDR3 bases: TGCAGTGCTAGCAGGGGCAATCAGCCCCAGCATTTT. Protein sequence: CSASRGNQPQHF. This sequence joins TRBV20-1 and TRBJ1-5, with D possibly matching TRBD1 (5 bases). V was clipped by 3 bases and J by 2 bases, with 5 bases between them. The CDR3 runs to 12 residues. CDR1 and CDR2 from the germline V gene are DFQATT and SNEGSKA (reference sequence).

This clonotype was observed a few times. The chain employs TRBV3-1 and TRBJ2-7; TRBD1 matches at 10 bases. The CDR3 runs 16 residues. V shed 1 base, J shed 4 bases, and the junction held 7 bases outside the gene matches. The germline gives CDR1 LGHDT, CDR2 YNNKEL (reference sequence). CDR3 loop: CASSQVSTGGRYEQYF. As DNA, the CDR3 is TGTGCCAGCAGCCAAGTTTCGACAGGGGGCAGGTACGAGCAGTACTTC.

V usage is TRBV7-2 and J usage is TRBJ2-6; D not resolved. CDR1 SGHTA and CDR2 FQGNSA come from the germline V gene. The V gene lost 0 bases and the J gene lost 0 bases, with 12 bases spanning the gap. The CDR3 covers 18 residues. The chain's CDR3 is CASSLAFPGSSGANVLTF. CDR3 coding DNA: TGTGCCAGCAGCTTAGCGTTCCCCGGGTCCTCTGGGGCCAACGTCCTGACTTTC. Full variable domain (remainder filled in from reference TRBV7-2 and TRBJ2-6): GAGVSQSPSNKVTEKGKDVELRCDPISGHTALYWYRQSLGQGLEFLIYFQGNSAPDKSGLPSDRFSAERTGGSVSTLTIQRTQQEDSAVYLCASSLAFPGSSGANVLTFGAGSRLTVL.

This clonotype occurred many times. At one end, the junction sequence differs from germline, possibly due to a read error. The chain links TRBV7-9 to TRBJ1-3; D is undetermined. The CDR3 extends over 14 amino acids. Germline V gene data show CDR1 as SEHNR and CDR2 as FQNEAQ (reference sequence). The CDR3 DNA sequence: TGTGCCAGCAGCTTAGTAAATTCTGGAAACACCACATATTTT. Translating gives CASSLVNSGNTTYF.

This clonotype has at least ten counts. The V call is TRBV9, the J call TRBJ1-1; 9 positions agree with TRBD1. Losses at the gene ends were 4 bases for V and 6 bases for J; bases not matched to a gene: 4. CDR3 size: 13 residues. Germline V CDR1 and CDR2: SGDLS, YYNGEE. The CDR3 here is CASSLRTGAEAFF. Written as DNA, the CDR3 is TGTGCCAGCAGCCTTCGGACAGGGGCTGAAGCTTTCTTT. Full variable domain (rest looked up from reference TRBV9 and TRBJ1-1): DSGVTQTPKHLITATGQRVTLRCSPRSGDLSVYWYQQSLDQGLQFLIQYYNGEERAKGNILERFSAQQFPDLHSELNLSSLELGDSALYFCASSLRTGAEAFFGQGTRLTVV.

This clonotype occurred many times. The chain couples TRBV14 to TRBJ1-4; TRBD1 might be the D (5 bases). The CDR3 loop spans 18 amino acids. The V and J ends lost 2 bases and 6 bases respectively, with 22 bases between them. CDR1 and CDR2 from the germline V gene are SGHDN and FVKESK. The CDR3 DNA reads TGTGCCAGCAGCCAAAAGATGTGGCCTCTCACAGGTTATGAAAAACTGTTTTTT. This sequence encodes CASSQKMWPLTGYEKLFF.

This clonotype has more than one count but fewer than ten. The chain combines TRBV29-1 with TRBJ1-5, with a possible D match to TRBD1 (6 bases). Germline V gene sequence: CDR1 SQVTM, CDR2 ANQGSEA. V was clipped by 4 bases and J by 4 bases, with 11 bases between them. This CDR3 spans 13 amino acids. The CDR3 loop reads CSVGGGHNQPQHF. The CDR3 nucleotides read TGCAGCGTTGGGGGGGGCCATAATCAGCCCCAGCATTTT. The full variable domain, its missing parts supplied by reference TRBV29-1 and TRBJ1-5, is SAVISQKPSRDICQRGTSLTIQCQVDSQVTMMFWYRQQPGQSLTLIATANQGSEATYESGFVIDKFPISRPNLTFSTLTVSNMSPEDSSIYLCSVGGGHNQPQHFGDGTRLSIL.

The chain combines TRBV5-5 with TRBJ1-1; no firm D call. Germline CDR1 is SGHKS and CDR2 is YYEKEE (reference sequence). This CDR3 contains 12 residues. V dropped 4 bases and J dropped 5 bases, with 9 bases sitting between them. The CDR3 bases are TGTGCCAGCAGCCCTGGGTGGACTGAAGCTTTCTTT. It yields the protein CASSPGWTEAFF.

This clonotype has just a few counts. The chain carries TRBV24-1 and TRBJ2-2; 7 bases fit TRBD1. The CDR3 is 15 residues long. The trim removed 3 bases at V and 3 bases at J, leaving 3 bases unmatched. Germline CDR1 KGHDR, CDR2 SFDVKD. CDR3: CATSDPGQHTGELFF. In DNA form, the CDR3 reads TGTGCCACCAGTGATCCGGGACAGCACACCGGGGAGCTGTTTTTT.

The table lists this clonotype with a few counts. The chain links TRBV11-1 to TRBJ1-5; 10 bases line up with TRBD1. V shed 1 base and J 4 bases; nucleotides not matched to a gene: 10. The CDR3 is 18 amino acids. Germline V CDR1 and CDR2: SGHAT, FQDESV (reference sequence). CDR3 in DNA: TGTGCCAGCAGCTTAGAGGGTTGGGGACAGGGGATGAATCAGCCCCAGCATTTT. It specifies CASSLEGWGQGMNQPQHF.

This clonotype has a handful of counts. V gene TRBV12-3 or TRBV12-4 combines with J gene TRBJ1-1; unclear D gene. The CDR3 has 12 residues. Trimming removed 7 bases at V and 5 bases at J, with 11 bases between. The CDR3 protein is CASNERRTEAFF. Written as DNA, the CDR3 is TGTGCCAGCAACGAAAGGAGGACTGAAGCTTTCTTT.

This clonotype was seen only a few times. This chain connects TRBV2 to TRBJ1-1, with a possible D match to TRBD1 (5 bases). Trimming pared 6 bases from V and 4 bases from J, leaving 9 bases between. The length of the CDR3 is 12 residues. Looked up from germline, CDR1 is SNHLY and CDR2 is FYNNEI. The CDR3 here is CASSADSTEAFF. DNA for the CDR3: TGTGCCAGCAGCGCCGACAGCACTGAAGCTTTCTTT.

V gene TRBV20-1 combines with J gene TRBJ1-6; no firm D call. This CDR3 is 10 amino acids long. V was cut by 5 bases and J by 9 bases, with 5 bases left in between. The V gene's germline CDR1 is DFQATT and CDR2 SNEGSKA (reference sequence). CDR3 amino acids: CSAGSSPLHF. As DNA, the CDR3 is TGCAGTGCTGGGAGTTCACCCCTCCACTTT.

The chain carries TRBV6-1 and TRBJ1-5; TRBD1 might be the D (6 bases). This CDR3 region has 19 residues. Between the trimmed V and J ends, which lost 6 bases and 1 base, there was a span of 25 bases. Per germline, CDR1 MNHNS and CDR2 SASEGT. The CDR3 protein is CASRQTIGRGGASNQPQHF. The CDR3 nucleotides are TGTGCCAGCAGACAAACCATTGGTCGTGGGGGGGCGAGCAATCAGCCCCAGCATTTT.

This clonotype was recorded many times. The V call is TRBV15, the J call TRBJ1-5; perhaps TRBD1 as D (6 bases). V dropped 0 bases and J dropped 1 base, with 22 bases sitting between them. Germline CDR1 and CDR2: LNHNV and YYDKDF (reference sequence). This CDR3 has 20 residues. The CDR3 nucleotides are TGTGCCACCAGCAGAGATTTGAGGGGGTCGGGTCTAGGCAGCAATCAGCCCCAGCATTTT. Amino acids: CATSRDLRGSGLGSNQPQHF. The variable domain in full, completed from reference TRBV15 and TRBJ1-5, reads DAMVIQNPRYQVTQFGKPVTLSCSQTLNHNVMYWYQQKSSQAPKLLFHYYDKDFNNEADTPDNFQSRRPNTSFCFLDIRSPGLGDTAMYLCATSRDLRGSGLGSNQPQHFGDGTRLSIL.

This chain links TRBV5-1 with TRBJ2-5; D is tentatively TRBD1 or TRBD2 (6 bases each). Trimming took 4 bases from V and 5 from J, leaving 15 bases between them. The CDR3 is 14 amino acids. The germline V gene encodes CDR1 SGHRS and CDR2 YFSETQ. CDR3: CASSRLQGRETQYF. DNA of the CDR3: TGCGCCAGCAGCCGACTTCAGGGGAGGGAGACCCAGTACTTC.

This chain connects TRBV5-1 to TRBJ1-1; 11 bases map to TRBD1. Trimming at V came to 2 bases and at J to 4 bases, leaving 22 bases not matched to a gene. Germline V gene lookup returns CDR1 SGHRS and CDR2 YFSETQ. The CDR3 spans 21 residues. DNA for the CDR3: TGCGCCAGCAGCTTACCTAGGACAGGGGGCGCGGCCGCGGGTTTTAGCACTGAAGCTTTCTTT. Translation: CASSLPRTGGAAAGFSTEAFF. The variable domain in full, with the rest retrieved from reference TRBV5-1 and TRBJ1-1, is KAGVTQTPRYLIKTRGQQVTLSCSPISGHRSVSWYQQTPGQGLQFLFEYFSETQRNKGNFPGRFSGRQFSNSRSEMNVSTLELGDSALYLCASSLPRTGGAAAGFSTEAFFGQGTRLTVV.

V gene TRBV11-2 combines with J gene TRBJ1-3, with TRBD1 matching 8 bases. CDR3 length: 18 amino acids. The J segment lost 4 bases and the V segment lost 1 base, leaving 12 bases of the junction unmatched. CDR1 is SGHAT, CDR2 FQNNGV, per germline. CDR3 amino acids: CASSLVGGRQGTGNTIYF. CDR3 coding DNA: TGTGCCAGCAGCTTAGTGGGGGGCCGACAGGGGACCGGAAACACCATATATTTT.

In this sample, this clonotype turned up a few times. V and J are TRBV28 and TRBJ1-1; TRBD1 aligns across 7 bases. The CDR3 is made up of 12 amino acids. Germline V gene sequence: CDR1 MDHEN, CDR2 SYDVKM. Trimming at V came to 3 bases and at J to 11 bases, leaving 6 bases not matched to a gene. CDR3 DNA sequence: TGTGCCAGCAGTTTGAACAGGGGAAAGGCTTTCTTT. Its translation: CASSLNRGKAFF.

This clonotype was observed a handful of times. This chain joins TRBV11-3 and TRBJ2-2, with D possibly matching TRBD2 (6 bases). Germline CDR1 reads SGHNT; CDR2 reads YENEEA. V was cut by 3 bases and J by 1 base, with 18 bases left in between. This CDR3 is 18 amino acids long. CDR3 coding DNA: TGTGCCAGCAGCTTTTACTCGGTCTCGGGAGTGAACACCGGGGAGCTGTTTTTT. Its protein product is CASSFYSVSGVNTGELFF. The full variable domain, rest sourced from reference TRBV11-3 and TRBJ2-2, is EAGVVQSPRYKIIEKKQPVAFWCNPISGHNTLYWYLQNLGQGPELLIRYENEEAVDDSQLPKDRFSAERLKGVDSTLKIQPAELGDSAVYLCASSFYSVSGVNTGELFFGEGSRLTVL.

This clonotype was seen a handful of times. The chain carries TRBV20-1 and TRBJ2-2, with 7 bases aligning to TRBD2. There are 16 residues in the CDR3. Looked up from germline, CDR1 is DFQATT and CDR2 is SNEGSKA (reference sequence). The J segment lost 7 bases and the V segment lost 0 bases, leaving 11 bases of the junction unmatched. CDR3 DNA: TGCAGTGCTAGAGAAAGAGCGGGAAAGGCGGTCGGGGAGCTGTTTTTT. Residues: CSARERAGKAVGELFF.